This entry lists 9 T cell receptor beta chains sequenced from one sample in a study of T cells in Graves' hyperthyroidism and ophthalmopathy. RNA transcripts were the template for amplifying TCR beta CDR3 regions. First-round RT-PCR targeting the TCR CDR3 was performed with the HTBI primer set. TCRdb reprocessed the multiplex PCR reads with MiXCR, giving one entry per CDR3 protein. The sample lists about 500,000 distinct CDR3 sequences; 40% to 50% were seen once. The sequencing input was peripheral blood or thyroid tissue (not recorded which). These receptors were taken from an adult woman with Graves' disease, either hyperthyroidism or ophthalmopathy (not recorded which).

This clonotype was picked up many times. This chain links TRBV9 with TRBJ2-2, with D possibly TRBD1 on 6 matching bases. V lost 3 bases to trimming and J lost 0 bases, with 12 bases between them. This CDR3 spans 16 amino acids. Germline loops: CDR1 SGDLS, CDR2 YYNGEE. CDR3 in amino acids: CASSETGSANTGELFF. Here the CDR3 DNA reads TGTGCCAGCAGCGAGACAGGTTCCGCGAACACCGGGGAGCTGTTTTTT.

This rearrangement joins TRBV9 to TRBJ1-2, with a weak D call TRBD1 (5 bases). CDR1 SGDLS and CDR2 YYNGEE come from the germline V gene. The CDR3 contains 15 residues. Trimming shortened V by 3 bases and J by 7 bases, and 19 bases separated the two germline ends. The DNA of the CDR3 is TGTGCCAGCAGCGCCCTGACCGCCGGGGCTTCTGGCTACACCTTC. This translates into CASSALTAGASGYTF. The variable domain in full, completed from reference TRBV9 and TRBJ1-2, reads DSGVTQTPKHLITATGQRVTLRCSPRSGDLSVYWYQQSLDQGLQFLIQYYNGEERAKGNILERFSAQQFPDLHSELNLSSLELGDSALYFCASSALTAGASGYTFGSGTRLTVV.

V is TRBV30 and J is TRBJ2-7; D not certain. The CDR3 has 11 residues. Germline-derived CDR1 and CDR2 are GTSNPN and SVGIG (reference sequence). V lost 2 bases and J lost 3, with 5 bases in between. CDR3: CAWSIYYEQYF. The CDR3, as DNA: TGTGCCTGGAGTATTTACTACGAGCAGTACTTC.

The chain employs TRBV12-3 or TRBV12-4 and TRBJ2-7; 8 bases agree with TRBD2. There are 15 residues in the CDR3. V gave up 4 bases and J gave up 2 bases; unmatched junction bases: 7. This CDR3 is CASSSRSGITYEQYF. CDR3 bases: TGTGCCAGCAGTTCCCGTAGCGGGATTACCTACGAGCAGTACTTC.

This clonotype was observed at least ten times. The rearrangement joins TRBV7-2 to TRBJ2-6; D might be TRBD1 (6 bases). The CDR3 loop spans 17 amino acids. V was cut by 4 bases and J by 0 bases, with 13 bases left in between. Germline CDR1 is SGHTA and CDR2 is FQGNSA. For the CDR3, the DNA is TGTGCCAGCAGCTCAGCCGGGACAAGCTCTGGGGCCAACGTCCTGACTTTC. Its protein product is CASSSAGTSSGANVLTF.

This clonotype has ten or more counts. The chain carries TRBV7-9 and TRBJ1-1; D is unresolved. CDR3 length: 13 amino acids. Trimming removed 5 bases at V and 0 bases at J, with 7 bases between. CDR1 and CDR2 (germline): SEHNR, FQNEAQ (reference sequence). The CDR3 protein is CASSQSVNTEAFF. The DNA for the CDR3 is TGTGCCAGCAGCCAATCAGTGAACACTGAAGCTTTCTTT.

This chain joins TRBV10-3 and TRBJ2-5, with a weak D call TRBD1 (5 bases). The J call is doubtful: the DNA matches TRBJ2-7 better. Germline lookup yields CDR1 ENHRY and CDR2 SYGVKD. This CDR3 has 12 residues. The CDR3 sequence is CATGRASYEQYF. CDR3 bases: TGTGCCACAGGCAGGGCTAGTTACGAGCAGTACTTC.

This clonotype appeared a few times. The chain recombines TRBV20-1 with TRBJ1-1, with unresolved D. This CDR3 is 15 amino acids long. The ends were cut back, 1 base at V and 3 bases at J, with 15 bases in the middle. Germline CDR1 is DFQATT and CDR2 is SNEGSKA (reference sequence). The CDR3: CSARGIRGVDTEAFF. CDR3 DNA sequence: TGCAGTGCTAGAGGTATCCGGGGTGTGGACACTGAAGCTTTCTTT.

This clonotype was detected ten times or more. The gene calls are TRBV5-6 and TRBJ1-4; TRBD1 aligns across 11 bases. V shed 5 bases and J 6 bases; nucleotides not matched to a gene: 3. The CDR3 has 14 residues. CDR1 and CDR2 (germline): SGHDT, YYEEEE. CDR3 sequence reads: CASSRGQGDEKLFF. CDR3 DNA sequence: TGTGCCAGCAGTAGGGGACAGGGGGATGAAAAACTGTTTTTT. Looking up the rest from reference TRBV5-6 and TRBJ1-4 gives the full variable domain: DAGVTQSPTHLIKTRGQQVTLRCSPKSGHDTVSWYQQALGQGPQFIFQYYEEEERQRGNFPDRFSGHQFPNYSSELNVNALLLGDSALYLCASSRGQGDEKLFFGSGTQLSVL.